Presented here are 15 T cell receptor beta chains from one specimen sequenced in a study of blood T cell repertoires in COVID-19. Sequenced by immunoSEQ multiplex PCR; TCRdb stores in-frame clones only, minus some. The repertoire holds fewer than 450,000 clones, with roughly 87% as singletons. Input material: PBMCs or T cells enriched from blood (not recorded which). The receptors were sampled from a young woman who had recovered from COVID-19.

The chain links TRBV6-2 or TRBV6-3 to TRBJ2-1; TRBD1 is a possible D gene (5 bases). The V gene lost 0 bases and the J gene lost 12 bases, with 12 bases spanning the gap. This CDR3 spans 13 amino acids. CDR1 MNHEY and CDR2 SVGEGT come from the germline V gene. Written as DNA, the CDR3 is TGTGCCAGCAGTTACTCGAGTGGGGCTGGGCAGTTCTTC. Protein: CASSYSSGAGQFF.

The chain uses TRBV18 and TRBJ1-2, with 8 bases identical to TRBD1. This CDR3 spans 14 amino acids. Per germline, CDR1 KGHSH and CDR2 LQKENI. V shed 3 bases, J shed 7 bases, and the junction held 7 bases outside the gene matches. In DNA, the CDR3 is TGTGCCAGCTCACCCGGACAGGGAGACGTTGGCTACACCTTC. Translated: CASSPGQGDVGYTF.

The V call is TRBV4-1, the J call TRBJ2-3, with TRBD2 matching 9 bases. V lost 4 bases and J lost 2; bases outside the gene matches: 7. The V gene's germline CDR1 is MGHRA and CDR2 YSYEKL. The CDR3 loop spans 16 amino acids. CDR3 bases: TGCGCCAGCAGCCTATCGACTAGCGGAACCACAGATACGCAGTATTTT. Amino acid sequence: CASSLSTSGTTDTQYF.

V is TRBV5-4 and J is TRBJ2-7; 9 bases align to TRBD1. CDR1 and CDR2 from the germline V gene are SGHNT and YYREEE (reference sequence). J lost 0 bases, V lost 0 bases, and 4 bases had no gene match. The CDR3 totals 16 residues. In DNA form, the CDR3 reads TGTGCCAGCAGCTTGGGGGACAGGGTAAGCTCCTACGAGCAGTACTTC. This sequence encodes CASSLGDRVSSYEQYF.

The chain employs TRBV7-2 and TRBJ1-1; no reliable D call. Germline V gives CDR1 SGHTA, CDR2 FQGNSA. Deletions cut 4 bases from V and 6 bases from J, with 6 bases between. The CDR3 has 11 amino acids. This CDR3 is CASSSRAEAFF. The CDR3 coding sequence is TGTGCCAGCAGCTCGCGAGCTGAAGCTTTCTTT.

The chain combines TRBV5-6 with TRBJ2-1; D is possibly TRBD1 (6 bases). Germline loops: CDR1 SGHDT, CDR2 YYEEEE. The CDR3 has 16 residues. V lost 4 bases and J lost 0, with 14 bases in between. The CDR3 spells CASSRTGTLSYNEQFF. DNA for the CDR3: TGTGCCAGCAGCAGGACCGGGACACTCTCCTACAATGAGCAGTTCTTC.

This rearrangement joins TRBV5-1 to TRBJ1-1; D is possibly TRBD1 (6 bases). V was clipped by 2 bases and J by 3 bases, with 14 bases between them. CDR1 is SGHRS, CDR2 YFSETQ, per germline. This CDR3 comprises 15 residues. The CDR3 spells CASSFKNPGDTEAFF. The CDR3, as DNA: TGCGCCAGCAGCTTCAAGAATCCAGGGGACACTGAAGCTTTCTTT.

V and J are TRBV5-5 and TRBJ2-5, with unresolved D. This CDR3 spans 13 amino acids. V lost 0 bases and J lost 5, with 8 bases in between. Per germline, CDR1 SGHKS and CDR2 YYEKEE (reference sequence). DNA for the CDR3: TGTGCCAGCAGCTTGGTCCCCGGGGAGACCCAGTACTTC. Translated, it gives CASSLVPGETQYF.

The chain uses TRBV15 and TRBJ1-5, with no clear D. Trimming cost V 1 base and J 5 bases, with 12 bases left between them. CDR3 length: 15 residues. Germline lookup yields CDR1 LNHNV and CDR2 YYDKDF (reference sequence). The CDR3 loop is CATSRAPGADQPQHF. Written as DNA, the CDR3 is TGTGCCACCAGCAGAGCTCCAGGCGCCGATCAGCCCCAGCATTTT. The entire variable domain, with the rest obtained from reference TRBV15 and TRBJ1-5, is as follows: DAMVIQNPRYQVTQFGKPVTLSCSQTLNHNVMYWYQQKSSQAPKLLFHYYDKDFNNEADTPDNFQSRRPNTSFCFLDIRSPGLGDTAMYLCATSRAPGADQPQHFGDGTRLSIL.

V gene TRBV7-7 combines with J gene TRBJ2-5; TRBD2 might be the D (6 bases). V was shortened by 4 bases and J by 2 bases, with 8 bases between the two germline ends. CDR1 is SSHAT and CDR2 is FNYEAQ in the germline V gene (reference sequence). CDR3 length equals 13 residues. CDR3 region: CASSWGLQETQYF. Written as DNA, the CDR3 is TGTGCCAGCAGCTGGGGACTTCAAGAGACCCAGTACTTC.

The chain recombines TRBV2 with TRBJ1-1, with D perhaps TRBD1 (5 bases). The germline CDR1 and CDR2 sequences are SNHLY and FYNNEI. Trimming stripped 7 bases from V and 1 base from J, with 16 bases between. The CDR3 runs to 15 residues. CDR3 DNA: TGTGCCAGCACCCGAATGGGGGGGAGGAACACTGAAGCTTTCTTT. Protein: CASTRMGGRNTEAFF.

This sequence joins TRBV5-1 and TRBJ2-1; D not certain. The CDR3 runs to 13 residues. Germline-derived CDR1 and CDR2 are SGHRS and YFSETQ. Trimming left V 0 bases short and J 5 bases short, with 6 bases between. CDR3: CASSLGENNEQFF. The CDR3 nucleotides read TGCGCCAGCAGCTTGGGAGAGAACAATGAGCAGTTCTTC.

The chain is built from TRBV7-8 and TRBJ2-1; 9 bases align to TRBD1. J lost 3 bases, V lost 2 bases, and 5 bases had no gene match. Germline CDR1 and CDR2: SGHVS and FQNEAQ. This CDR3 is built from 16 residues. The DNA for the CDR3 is TGTGCCAGCAGCTTATCCGGGACAGGGATCTACAATGAGCAGTTCTTC. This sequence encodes CASSLSGTGIYNEQFF.

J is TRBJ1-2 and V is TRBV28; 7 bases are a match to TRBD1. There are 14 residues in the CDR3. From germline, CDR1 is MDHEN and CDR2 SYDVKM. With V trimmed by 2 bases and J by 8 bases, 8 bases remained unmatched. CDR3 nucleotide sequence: TGTGCCAGCAGTTTAAAAGGGGGCCGGGAGGGCTACACCTTC. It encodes CASSLKGGREGYTF.

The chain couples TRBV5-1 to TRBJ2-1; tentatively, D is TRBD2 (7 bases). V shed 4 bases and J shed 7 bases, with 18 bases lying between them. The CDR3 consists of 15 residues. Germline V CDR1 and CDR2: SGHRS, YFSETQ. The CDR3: CASSPKWGGGNEQFF. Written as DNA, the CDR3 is TGCGCCAGCAGCCCGAAATGGGGGGGCGGGAATGAGCAGTTCTTC.